The clone carrying this TCR beta chain was counted only a few times. Its specificity is unknown. The sample is drawn from a study of regulatory T cells in long-lasting Graves disease. Study details: Positive TSH receptor antibodies alongside over 5 years of antithyroid drugs were what marked Graves' disease as persistent.

Relying on iRepertoire HTBI primers and Arm-PCR of CDR3 regions, the team built TCR beta libraries. TCRdb itself ran the multiplex PCR reads through MiXCR, one entry per CDR3 protein. The sample includes 390,000 or so distinct CDR3 sequences, about 23% of them seen just once. Documented time point: persistent/refractory GD, antithyroid drugs over 5 years with positive TRAb. Isolated PBMC RNA provided the starting material for the TCR library. A peripheral blood sample, 8 to 10 milliliters in volume, was drawn into EDTA tubes. Study-level findings and limits: Newly diagnosed Graves' patients exceeded persistent ones in TCR diversity.

The V end was cut by 7 bases, the J end by 4 bases, with 18 bases between. Germline V lookup: CDR1 LNHDA, CDR2 SQIVND (reference sequence). CDR3 length: 15 amino acids. This sequence originates from a woman aged 40 to 49 with Graves disease. V and J are TRBV19 and TRBJ2-3, with D perhaps TRBD2 (6 bases). The sample here was peripheral blood mononuclear cells (PBMCs), taken when the disease was refractory, from a patient treated with antithyroid drugs. The CDR3 DNA sequence: TGTGCCAGTACCGCCGACCGGGACTCTCCAGATACGCAGTATTTT. Its protein is CASTADRDSPDTQYF.